Reported below is one T cell receptor beta chain. The antigen is undetermined. The sample originates from a study of shared clonotypes between healthy human individuals. The study, taken as a whole, reports: Estimated richness values were generally larger in naive subsets than in memory subsets. Shared clonotypes: about 4.6% naive CD4, about 3.5% naive CD8, about 2.4% memory CD4, about 0.4% memory CD8. Blood was the sole source, and tissue repertoires probably differ.

This table comes from immunoSEQ multiplex PCR, and its TCRdb copy is limited to in-frame clones, with some not included. Of some 500,000 clones listed, around 96% are singletons. The sequence was obtained from a young woman in good health. The sequenced sample was naive CD4+ T cells sorted from blood. Subset noted: CD45RA+ positively selected.

CDR3 sequence reads: CASSPYGTVNTEAFF. In DNA, the CDR3 is TGTGCCAGCAGCCCCTATGGGACGGTGAACACTGAAGCTTTCTTT. V gene TRBV5-4 combines with J gene TRBJ1-1, with TRBD1 as a possible D gene (5 bases). The CDR3 is made up of 15 amino acids. V lost 4 bases and J 0 bases, leaving 13 bases between the germline ends. Germline values: CDR1 SGHNT, CDR2 YYREEE (reference sequence).